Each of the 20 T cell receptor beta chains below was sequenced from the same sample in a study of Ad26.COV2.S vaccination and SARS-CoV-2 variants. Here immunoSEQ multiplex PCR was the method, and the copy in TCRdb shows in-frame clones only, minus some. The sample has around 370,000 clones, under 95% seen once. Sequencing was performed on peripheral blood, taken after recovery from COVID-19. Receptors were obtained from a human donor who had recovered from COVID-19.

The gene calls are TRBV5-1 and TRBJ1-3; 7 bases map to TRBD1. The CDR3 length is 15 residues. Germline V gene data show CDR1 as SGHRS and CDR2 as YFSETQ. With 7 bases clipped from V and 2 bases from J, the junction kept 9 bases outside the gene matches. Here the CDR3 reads CASAPGGGPGNTIYF. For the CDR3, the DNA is TGCGCCAGCGCCCCCGGAGGGGGCCCTGGAAACACCATATATTTT. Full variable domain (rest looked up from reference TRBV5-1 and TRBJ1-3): KAGVTQTPRYLIKTRGQQVTLSCSPISGHRSVSWYQQTPGQGLQFLFEYFSETQRNKGNFPGRFSGRQFSNSRSEMNVSTLELGDSALYLCASAPGGGPGNTIYFGEGSWLTVV.

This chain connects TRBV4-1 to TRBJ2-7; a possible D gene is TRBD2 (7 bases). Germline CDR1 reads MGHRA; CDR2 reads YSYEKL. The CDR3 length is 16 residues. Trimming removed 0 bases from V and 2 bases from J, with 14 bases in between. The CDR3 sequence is CASSQDNRAGAYEQYF. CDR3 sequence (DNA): TGCGCCAGCAGCCAAGATAACAGGGCGGGGGCCTACGAGCAGTACTTC.

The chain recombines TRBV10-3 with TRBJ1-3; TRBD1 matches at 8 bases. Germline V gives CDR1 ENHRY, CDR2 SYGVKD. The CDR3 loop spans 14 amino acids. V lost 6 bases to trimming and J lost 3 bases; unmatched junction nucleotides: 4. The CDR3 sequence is CAIRRGTGGNTIYF. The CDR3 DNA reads TGTGCCATCAGACGCGGGACAGGTGGAAACACCATATATTTT.

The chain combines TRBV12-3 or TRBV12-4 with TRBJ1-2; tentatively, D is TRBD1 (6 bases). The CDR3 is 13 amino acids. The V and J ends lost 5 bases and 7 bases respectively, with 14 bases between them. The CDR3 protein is CASSIDRGAGYTF. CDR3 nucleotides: TGTGCCAGCAGTATCGATAGGGGGGCTGGCTACACCTTC.

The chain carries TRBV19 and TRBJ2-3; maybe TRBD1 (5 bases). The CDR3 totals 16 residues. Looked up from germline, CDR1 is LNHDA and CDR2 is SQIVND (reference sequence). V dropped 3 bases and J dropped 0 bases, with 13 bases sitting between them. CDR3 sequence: CASSMRFRQSTDTQYF. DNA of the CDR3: TGTGCCAGTAGTATGAGATTTCGACAGAGCACAGATACGCAGTATTTT.

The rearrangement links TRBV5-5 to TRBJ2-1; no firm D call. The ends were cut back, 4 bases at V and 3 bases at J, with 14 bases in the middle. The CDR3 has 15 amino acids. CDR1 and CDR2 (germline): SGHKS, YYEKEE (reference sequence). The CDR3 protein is CASSPQENRYNEQFF. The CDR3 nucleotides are TGTGCCAGCAGCCCCCAAGAGAACCGCTACAATGAGCAGTTCTTC.

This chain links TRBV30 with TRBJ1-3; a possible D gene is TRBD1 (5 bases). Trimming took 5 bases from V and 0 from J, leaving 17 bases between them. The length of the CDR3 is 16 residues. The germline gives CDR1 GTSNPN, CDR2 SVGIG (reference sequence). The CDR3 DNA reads TGTGCCTGGCGGGACTGTCCGGGGGACTCTGGAAACACCATATATTTT. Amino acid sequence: CAWRDCPGDSGNTIYF. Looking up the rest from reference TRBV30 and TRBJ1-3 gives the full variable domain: SQTIHQWPATLVQPVGSPLSLECTVEGTSNPNLYWYRQAAGRGLQLLFYSVGIGQISSEVPQNLSASRPQDRQFILSSKKLLLSDSGFYLCAWRDCPGDSGNTIYFGEGSWLTVV.

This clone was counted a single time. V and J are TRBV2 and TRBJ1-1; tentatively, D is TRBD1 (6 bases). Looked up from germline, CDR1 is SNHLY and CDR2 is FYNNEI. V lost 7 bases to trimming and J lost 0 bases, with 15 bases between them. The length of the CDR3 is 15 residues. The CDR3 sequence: CASNSRRDMNTEAFF. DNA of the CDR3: TGTGCCAGCAATTCGCGTAGGGACATGAACACTGAAGCTTTCTTT.

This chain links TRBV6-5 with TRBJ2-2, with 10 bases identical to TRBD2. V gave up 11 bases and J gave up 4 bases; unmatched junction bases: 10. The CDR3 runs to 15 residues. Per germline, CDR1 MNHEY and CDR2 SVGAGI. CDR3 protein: CASIGSSGGTGELFF. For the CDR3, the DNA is TGTGCCTCGATTGGGTCTAGCGGGGGCACCGGGGAGCTGTTTTTT.

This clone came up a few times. The CDR3 loop is CASSQYPDRSYEQYF. CDR3 bases: TGTGCCAGCAGCCAATACCCGGACAGGTCCTACGAGCAGTACTTC. The V gene is TRBV6-5, the J gene TRBJ2-7; 7 positions agree with TRBD1. This CDR3 is 15 amino acids long. The V gene's germline CDR1 is MNHEY and CDR2 SVGAGI. Trimming cost V 6 bases and J 1 base; bases outside gene matches: 9.

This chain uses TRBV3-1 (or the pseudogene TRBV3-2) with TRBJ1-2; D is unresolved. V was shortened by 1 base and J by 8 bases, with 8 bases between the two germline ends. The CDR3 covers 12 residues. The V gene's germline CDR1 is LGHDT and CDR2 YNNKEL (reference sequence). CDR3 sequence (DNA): TGTGCCAGCAGCCAAGGGTCAGTCGGCTACACCTTC. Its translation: CASSQGSVGYTF.

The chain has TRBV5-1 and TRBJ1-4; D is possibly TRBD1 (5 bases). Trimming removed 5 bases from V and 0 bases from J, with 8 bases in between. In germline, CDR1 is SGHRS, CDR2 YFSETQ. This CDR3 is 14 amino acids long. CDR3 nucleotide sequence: TGCGCCAGCAGTACAGGCTCAACTAATGAAAAACTGTTTTTT. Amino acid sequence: CASSTGSTNEKLFF.

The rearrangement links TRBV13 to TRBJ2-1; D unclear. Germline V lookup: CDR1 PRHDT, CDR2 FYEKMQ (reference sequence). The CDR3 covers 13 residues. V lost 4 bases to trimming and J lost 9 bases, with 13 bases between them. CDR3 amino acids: CASSYQSGIEQFF. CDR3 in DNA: TGTGCCAGCAGCTACCAGAGTGGGATTGAGCAGTTCTTC.

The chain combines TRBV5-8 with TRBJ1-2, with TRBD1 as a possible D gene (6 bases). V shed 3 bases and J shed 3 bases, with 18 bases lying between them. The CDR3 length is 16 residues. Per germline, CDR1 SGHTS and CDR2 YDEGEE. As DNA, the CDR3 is TGTGCCAGCAGCTCCTCAATTTCGGGGGCGGACTATGGCTACACCTTC. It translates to CASSSSISGADYGYTF.

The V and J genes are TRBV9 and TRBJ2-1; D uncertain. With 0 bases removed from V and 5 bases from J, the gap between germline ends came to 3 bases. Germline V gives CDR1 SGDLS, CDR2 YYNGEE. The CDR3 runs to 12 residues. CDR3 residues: CASSVADNEQFF. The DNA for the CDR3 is TGTGCCAGCAGCGTAGCGGACAATGAGCAGTTCTTC. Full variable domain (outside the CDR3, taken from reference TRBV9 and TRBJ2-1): DSGVTQTPKHLITATGQRVTLRCSPRSGDLSVYWYQQSLDQGLQFLIQYYNGEERAKGNILERFSAQQFPDLHSELNLSSLELGDSALYFCASSVADNEQFFGPGTRLTVL.

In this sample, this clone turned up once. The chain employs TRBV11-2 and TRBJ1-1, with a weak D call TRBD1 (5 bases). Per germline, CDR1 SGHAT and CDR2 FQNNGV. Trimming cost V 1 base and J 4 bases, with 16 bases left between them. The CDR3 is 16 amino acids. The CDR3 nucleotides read TGTGCCAGCAGCTTAGGAGTGGGGGTGGTGGGCACTGAAGCTTTCTTT. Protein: CASSLGVGVVGTEAFF.

The CDR3 DNA follows: TGTGCCAGCAGCCAAGATTTGACGGACCTTAGTGGGGCTTTCTTT. Encoded protein: CASSQDLTDLSGAFF. The rearrangement links TRBV3-1 (or the pseudogene TRBV3-2) to TRBJ1-1; D is uncertain. CDR1 is LGHDT and CDR2 is YNNKEL in the germline V gene (reference sequence). V lost 0 bases, J lost 11 bases, and 19 bases lay in between. The CDR3 spans 15 residues.

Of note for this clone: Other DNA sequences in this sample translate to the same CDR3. The DNA of the CDR3 is TGTGCCAGCAGTTTTGGAAACACCATATATTTT. Translated: CASSFGNTIYF. This rearrangement joins TRBV27 to TRBJ1-3; no reliable D call. The CDR3 is 11 amino acids. Germline V gene sequence: CDR1 MNHEY, CDR2 SMNVEV (reference sequence). Between the trimmed V and J ends, which lost 3 bases and 3 bases, there was a span of 0 bases.

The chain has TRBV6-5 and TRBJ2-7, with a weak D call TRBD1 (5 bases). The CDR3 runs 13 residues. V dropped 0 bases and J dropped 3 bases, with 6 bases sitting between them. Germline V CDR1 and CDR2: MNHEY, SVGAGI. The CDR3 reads CASSYSQGYEQYF. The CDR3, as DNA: TGTGCCAGCAGTTACTCGCAGGGCTACGAGCAGTACTTC.

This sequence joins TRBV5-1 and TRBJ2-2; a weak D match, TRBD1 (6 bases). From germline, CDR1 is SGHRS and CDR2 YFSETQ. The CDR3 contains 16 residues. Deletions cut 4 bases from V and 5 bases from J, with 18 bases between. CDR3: CASSVHRAGDTGELFF. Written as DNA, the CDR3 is TGCGCCAGCAGCGTGCACAGGGCAGGGGATACCGGGGAGCTGTTTTTT.